This TCR beta chain was obtained from a study of lymphopenia after photon versus proton radiotherapy. As to this clone: What it binds is unknown. The same CDR3 can be traced to other DNA sequences in this sample.

Trimming removed 0 bases from V and 9 bases from J, with 11 bases in between. The length of the CDR3 is 13 residues. CDR1 LNHNV and CDR2 YYDKDF come from the germline V gene (reference sequence). The study, taken as a whole, reports: Authors raise, but do not show, better survival with proton therapy. Post-nadir TCR diversity decline inversely tracked overall survival among those who died. Post-nadir diversity loss with photons came from oligoclonal expansion, particularly CD8+ Temra cells. Proton therapy kept repertoires fairly stable, unlike photons, which gained effector/memory cells.

Here immunoSEQ multiplex PCR was the method, and the copy in TCRdb shows in-frame clones only, minus some. The sample shows some 25,000 clones, more than 90% of them seen only once. The chain recombines TRBV15 with TRBJ2-5; D remains unclear. This receptor was taken from a woman between 50 and 59 years old with cholangiocarcinoma. Source: peripheral blood, taken from a patient treated with photon-based radiotherapy. CDR3 bases: TGTGCCACCAGCAGAGAGGCGGTGGCGGCCCAGTACTTC. Protein product: CATSREAVAAQYF.